This TCR beta chain was sequenced for a study of cytomegalovirus exposure and HLA in healthy donors. About the study: Most genotyped donors, roughly 83% of some 400, had Caucasian-associated genetic ancestry.

Concerning this clone itself: What it binds is not known.

This CDR3 is 19 amino acids long. Primers for the PCR totalled 60 Vbeta and 13 Jbeta. Data came from immunoSEQ multiplex PCR; TCRdb stores just in-frame clones and leaves some out. The sample lists approximately 190,000 clones; less than 90% were seen once. Findings and caveats of the study: Many donors shared some public TCRs, even though most TCR sequences were rare.

Sequenced material: PBMCs. This chain links TRBV12-2 with TRBJ2-5; the D call of TRBD1 is as the table states it, not checked on the DNA. TRBV12-2 is a pseudogene locus. This TCR was recovered from a boy aged 5-17 years in good health and CMV-seronegative. The CDR3 loop reads CASRLARDTGQGRLKTQYF. The CDR3 bases are TGTGCAAGTCGCTTAGCGCGCGATACGGGACAGGGTCGGTTAAAGACCCAGTACTTC.